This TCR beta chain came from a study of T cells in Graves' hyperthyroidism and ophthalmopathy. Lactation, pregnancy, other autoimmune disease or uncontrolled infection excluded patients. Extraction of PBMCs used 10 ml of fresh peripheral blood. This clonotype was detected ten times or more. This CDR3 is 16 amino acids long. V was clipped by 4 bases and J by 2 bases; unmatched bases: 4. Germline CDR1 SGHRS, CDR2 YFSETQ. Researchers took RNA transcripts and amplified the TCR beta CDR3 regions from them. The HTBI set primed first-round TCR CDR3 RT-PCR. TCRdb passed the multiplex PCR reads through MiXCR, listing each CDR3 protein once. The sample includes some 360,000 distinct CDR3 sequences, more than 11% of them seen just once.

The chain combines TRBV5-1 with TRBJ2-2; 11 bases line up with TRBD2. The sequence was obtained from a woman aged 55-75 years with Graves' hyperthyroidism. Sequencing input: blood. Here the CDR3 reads CASSALAGDNTGELFF. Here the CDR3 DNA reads TGCGCCAGCAGCGCACTAGCGGGAGATAACACCGGGGAGCTGTTTTTT.